This T cell receptor beta chain was identified in a study of T cells in Graves' hyperthyroidism and ophthalmopathy. Study-level findings and limits: Separation of ophthalmopathy from stable hyperthyroidism was achieved by a 13 V-J model.

Criteria for exclusion of patients were uncontrolled infection, other autoimmune disease, pregnancy or lactation. The diagnoses drew upon clinical symptoms, serum thyroxine and TRAb, thyroid ultrasound and orbital computed tomography. TCR beta CDR3 regions were amplified from RNA. HTBI primers were used for first-round RT-PCR of the TCR CDR3. Using its own MiXCR run on the multiplex PCR reads, TCRdb lists one record per CDR3 protein. The sample lists about 340,000 distinct CDR3 sequences, about 20% occurring once. This clonotype has at least ten counts. Its antigen is not identified. Germline CDR1 DFQATT, CDR2 SNEGSKA (reference sequence). This CDR3 has 15 amino acids. Trimming took off 0 bases at V and 3 bases at J, with 14 bases between the two ends.

The TCR comes from a woman between 45 and 60 years old with Graves' hyperthyroidism. The V gene is TRBV20-1, the J gene TRBJ1-1; a weak D match, TRBD1 (5 bases). The sequencing input was blood. The CDR3 sequence: CSARDYGGKDTEAFF. The CDR3 coding sequence is TGCAGTGCTAGAGATTACGGGGGAAAGGACACTGAAGCTTTCTTT.